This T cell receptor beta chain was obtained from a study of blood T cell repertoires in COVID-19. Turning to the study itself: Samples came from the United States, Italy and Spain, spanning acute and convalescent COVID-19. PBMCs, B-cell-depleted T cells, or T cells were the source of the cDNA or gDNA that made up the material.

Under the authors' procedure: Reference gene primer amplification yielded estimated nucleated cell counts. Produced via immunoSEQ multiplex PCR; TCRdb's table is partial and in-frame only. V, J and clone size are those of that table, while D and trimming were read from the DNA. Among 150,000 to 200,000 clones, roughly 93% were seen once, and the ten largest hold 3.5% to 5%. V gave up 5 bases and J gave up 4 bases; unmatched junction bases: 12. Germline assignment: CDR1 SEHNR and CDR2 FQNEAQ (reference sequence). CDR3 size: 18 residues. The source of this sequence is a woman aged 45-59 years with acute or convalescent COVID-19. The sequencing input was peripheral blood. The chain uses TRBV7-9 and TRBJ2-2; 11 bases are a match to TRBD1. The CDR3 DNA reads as TGTGCCAGCAGCCTTACGGGACAGGGGGTCTTTAGCACCGGGGAGCTGTTTTTT. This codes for CASSLTGQGVFSTGELFF.